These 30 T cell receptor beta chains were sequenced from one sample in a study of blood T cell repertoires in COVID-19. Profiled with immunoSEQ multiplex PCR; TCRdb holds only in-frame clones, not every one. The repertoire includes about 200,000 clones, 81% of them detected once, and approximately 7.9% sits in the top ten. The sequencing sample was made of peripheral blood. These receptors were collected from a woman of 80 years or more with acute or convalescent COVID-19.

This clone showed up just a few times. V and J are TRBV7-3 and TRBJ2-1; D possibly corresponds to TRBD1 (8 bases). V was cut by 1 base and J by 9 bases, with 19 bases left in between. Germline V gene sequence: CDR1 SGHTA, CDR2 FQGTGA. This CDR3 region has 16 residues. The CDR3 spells CASSLNPDRGGSEQFF. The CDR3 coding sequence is TGTGCCAGCAGCTTAAATCCCGACAGGGGAGGGAGTGAGCAGTTCTTC.

The DNA for the CDR3 is TGCGCCAGCAGCTCGACAGTCACCTACGAGCAGTACTTC. Its protein product is CASSSTVTYEQYF. This rearrangement joins TRBV5-1 to TRBJ2-7; the D gene is possibly TRBD1 (5 bases). Deletions cut 3 bases from V and 2 bases from J, with 9 bases between. In germline, CDR1 is SGHRS, CDR2 YFSETQ. The CDR3 sequence is 13 residues long.

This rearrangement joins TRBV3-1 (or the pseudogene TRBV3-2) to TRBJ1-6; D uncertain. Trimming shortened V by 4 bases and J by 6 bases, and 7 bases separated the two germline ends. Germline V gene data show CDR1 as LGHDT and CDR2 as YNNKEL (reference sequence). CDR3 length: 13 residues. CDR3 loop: CASSPDFNSPLHF. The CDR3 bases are TGTGCCAGCAGCCCGGACTTTAATTCACCCCTCCACTTT.

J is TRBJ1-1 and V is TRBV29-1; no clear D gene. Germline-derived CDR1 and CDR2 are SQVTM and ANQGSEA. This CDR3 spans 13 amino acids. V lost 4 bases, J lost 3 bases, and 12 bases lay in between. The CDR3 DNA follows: TGCAGCGTTGTGGCCGGGGTTTACACTGAAGCTTTCTTT. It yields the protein CSVVAGVYTEAFF.

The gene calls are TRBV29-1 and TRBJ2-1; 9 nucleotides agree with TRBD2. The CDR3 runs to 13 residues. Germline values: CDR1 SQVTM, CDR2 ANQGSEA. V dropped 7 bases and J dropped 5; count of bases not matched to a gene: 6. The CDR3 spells CSGSASGDNEQFF. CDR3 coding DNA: TGCAGCGGGTCGGCTAGCGGGGACAATGAGCAGTTCTTC.

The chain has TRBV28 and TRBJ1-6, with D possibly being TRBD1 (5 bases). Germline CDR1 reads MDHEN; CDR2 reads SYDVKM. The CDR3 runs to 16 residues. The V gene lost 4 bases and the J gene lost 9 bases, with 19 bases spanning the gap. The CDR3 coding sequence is TGTGCCAGCAGTTCCAAGGGGACCGGGGAGGGTTCACCCCTCCACTTT. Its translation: CASSSKGTGEGSPLHF.

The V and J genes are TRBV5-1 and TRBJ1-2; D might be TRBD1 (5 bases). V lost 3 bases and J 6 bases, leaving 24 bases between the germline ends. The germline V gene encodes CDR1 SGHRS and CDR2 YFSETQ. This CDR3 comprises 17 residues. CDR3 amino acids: CASSSGGTIGRRHGYTF. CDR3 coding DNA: TGCGCCAGCAGCTCGGGCGGGACGATTGGTAGGAGGCATGGCTACACCTTC.

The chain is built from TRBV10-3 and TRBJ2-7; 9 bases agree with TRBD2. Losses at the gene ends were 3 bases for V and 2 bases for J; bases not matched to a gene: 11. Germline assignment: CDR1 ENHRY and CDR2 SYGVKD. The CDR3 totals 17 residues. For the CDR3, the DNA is TGTGCCATCAGTGAAAGAGCGGGGGGTACCCGTCCCTACGAGCAGTACTTC. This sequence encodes CAISERAGGTRPYEQYF.

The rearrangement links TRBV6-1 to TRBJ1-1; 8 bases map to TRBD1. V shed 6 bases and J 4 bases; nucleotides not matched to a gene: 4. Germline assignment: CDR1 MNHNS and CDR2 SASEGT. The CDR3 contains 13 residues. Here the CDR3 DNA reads TGTGCCAGCAGCCGGACAGGGACCACTGAAGCTTTCTTT. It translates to CASSRTGTTEAFF.

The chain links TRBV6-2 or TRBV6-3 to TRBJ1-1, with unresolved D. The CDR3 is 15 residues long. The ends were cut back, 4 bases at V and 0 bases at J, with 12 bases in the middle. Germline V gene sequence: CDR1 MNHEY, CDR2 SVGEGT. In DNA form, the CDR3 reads TGTGCCAGCAGTTCCCCCCACAGTATGAACACTGAAGCTTTCTTT. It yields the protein CASSSPHSMNTEAFF.

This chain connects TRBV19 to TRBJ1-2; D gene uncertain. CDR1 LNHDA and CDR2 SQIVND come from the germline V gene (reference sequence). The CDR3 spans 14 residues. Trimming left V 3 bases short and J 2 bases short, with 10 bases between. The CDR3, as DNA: TGTGCCAGTAGTATTGGCAGTCCCAACTATGGCTACACCTTC. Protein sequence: CASSIGSPNYGYTF.

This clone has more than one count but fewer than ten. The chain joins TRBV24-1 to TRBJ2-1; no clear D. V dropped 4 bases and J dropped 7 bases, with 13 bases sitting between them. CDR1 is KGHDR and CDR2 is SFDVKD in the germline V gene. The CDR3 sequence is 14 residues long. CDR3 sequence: CATSDPRGSNEQFF. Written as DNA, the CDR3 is TGTGCCACCAGTGACCCCAGAGGCTCGAATGAGCAGTTCTTC.

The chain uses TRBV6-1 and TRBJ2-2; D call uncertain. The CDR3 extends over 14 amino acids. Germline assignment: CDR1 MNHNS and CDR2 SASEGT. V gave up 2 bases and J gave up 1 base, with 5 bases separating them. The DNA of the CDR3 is TGTGCCAGCAGTGAAACCAGGAACACCGGGGAGCTGTTTTTT. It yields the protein CASSETRNTGELFF.

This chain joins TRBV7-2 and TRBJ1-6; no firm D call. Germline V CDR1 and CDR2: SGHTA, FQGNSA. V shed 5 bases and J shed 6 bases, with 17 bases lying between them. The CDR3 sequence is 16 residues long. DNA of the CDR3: TGTGCCAGCAGCACAACACGCGTGGCTAGTAATTCACCCCTCCACTTT. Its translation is CASSTTRVASNSPLHF.

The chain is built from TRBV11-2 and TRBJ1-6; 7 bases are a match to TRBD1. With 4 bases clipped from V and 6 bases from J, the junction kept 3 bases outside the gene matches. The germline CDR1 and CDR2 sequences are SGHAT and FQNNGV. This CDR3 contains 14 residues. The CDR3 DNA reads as TGTGCCAGCAGCTCCGGGACAGTTAATTCACCCCTCCACTTT. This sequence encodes CASSSGTVNSPLHF.

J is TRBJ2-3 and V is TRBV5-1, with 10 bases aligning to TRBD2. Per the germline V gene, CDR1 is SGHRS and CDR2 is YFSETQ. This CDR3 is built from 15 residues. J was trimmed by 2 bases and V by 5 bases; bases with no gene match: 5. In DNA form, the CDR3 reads TGCGCCAGCAGATTAGCGGGAGGATCCACAGATACGCAGTATTTT. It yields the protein CASRLAGGSTDTQYF.

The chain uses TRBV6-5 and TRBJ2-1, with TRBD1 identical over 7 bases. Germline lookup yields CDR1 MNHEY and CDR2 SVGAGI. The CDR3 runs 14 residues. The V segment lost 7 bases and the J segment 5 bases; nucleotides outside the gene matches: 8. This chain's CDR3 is CASTIQGSHNEQFF. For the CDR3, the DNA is TGTGCCAGCACTATACAGGGGTCCCACAATGAGCAGTTCTTC.

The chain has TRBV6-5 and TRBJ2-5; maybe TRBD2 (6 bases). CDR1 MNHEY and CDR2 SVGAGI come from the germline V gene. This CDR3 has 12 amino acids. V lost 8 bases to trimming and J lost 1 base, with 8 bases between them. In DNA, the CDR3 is TGTGCCAGCTTGGAGGGCCAAGAGACCCAGTACTTC. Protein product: CASLEGQETQYF.

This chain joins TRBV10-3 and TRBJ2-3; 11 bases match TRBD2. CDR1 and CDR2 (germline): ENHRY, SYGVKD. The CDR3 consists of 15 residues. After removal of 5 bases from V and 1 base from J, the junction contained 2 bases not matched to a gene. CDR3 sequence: CAISLAGGGTDTQYF. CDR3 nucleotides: TGTGCCATCAGTTTAGCGGGGGGGGGCACAGATACGCAGTATTTT.

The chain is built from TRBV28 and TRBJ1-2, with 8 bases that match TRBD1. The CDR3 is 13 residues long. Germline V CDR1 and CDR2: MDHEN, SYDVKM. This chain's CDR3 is CATPRGQSEGYTF. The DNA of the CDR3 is TGTGCAACCCCCAGGGGGCAATCGGAGGGCTACACCTTC.

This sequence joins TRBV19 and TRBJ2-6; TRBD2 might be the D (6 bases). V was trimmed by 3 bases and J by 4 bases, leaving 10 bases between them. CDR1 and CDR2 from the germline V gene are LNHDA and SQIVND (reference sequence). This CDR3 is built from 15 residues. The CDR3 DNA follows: TGTGCCAGTAGTATGGGGGGAACCGGGGCCAACGTCCTGACTTTC. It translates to CASSMGGTGANVLTF.

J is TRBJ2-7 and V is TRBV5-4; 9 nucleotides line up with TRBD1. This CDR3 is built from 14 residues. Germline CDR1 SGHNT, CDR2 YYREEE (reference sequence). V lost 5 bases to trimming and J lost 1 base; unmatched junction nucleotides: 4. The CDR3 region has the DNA TGTGCCAGCAGTACAGGGGGCGGATCCTACGAGCAGTACTTC. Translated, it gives CASSTGGGSYEQYF.

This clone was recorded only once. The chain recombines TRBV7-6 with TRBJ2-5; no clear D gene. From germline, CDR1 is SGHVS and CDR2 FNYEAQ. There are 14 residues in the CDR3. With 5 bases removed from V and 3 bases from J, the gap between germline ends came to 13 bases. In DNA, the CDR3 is TGTGCCAGCAGCGAAGGTAGCTTGAAAGAGACCCAGTACTTC. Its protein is CASSEGSLKETQYF.

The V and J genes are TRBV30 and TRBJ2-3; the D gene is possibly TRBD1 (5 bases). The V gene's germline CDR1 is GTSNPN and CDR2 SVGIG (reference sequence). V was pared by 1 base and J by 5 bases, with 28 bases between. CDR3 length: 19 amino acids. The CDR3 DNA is TGTGCCTGGAGTGGAGAACAACAAAACAGGAGACTCTTAATAGATACGCAGTATTTT. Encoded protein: CAWSGEQQNRRLLIDTQYF.

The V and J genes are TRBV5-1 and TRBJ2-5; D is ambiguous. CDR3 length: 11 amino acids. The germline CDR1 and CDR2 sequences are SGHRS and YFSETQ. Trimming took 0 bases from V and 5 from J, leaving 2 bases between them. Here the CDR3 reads CASSLAETQYF. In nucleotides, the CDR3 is TGCGCCAGCAGCTTGGCGGAGACCCAGTACTTC.

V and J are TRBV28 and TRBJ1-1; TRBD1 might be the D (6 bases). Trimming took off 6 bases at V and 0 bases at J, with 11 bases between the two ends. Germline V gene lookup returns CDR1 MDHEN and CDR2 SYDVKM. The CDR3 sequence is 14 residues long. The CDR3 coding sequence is TGTGCCAGCAGAAGACCAGGGGTGAACACTGAAGCTTTCTTT. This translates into CASRRPGVNTEAFF.

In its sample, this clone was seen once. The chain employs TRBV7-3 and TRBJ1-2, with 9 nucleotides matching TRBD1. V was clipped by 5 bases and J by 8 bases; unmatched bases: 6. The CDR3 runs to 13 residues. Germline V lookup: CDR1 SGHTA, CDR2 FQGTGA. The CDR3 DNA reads TGTGCCAGCAGCCCGACAGGGGGGAAAGGCTACACCTTC. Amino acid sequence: CASSPTGGKGYTF.

CDR3 loop: CASSLAGGLGNEQFF. CDR3 nucleotides: TGTGCCAGCAGCTTAGCGGGGGGTCTGGGGAATGAGCAGTTCTTC. V is TRBV7-2 and J is TRBJ2-1, with D perhaps TRBD2 (6 bases). This CDR3 has 15 residues. V was cut by 0 bases and J by 7 bases, with 13 bases left in between. Germline loops: CDR1 SGHTA, CDR2 FQGNSA.

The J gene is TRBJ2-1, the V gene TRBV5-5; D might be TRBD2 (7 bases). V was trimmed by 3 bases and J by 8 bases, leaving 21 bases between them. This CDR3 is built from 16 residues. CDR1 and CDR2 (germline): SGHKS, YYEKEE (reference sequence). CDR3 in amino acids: CASSSVPGGGGDEQFF. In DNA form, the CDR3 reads TGTGCCAGCAGCTCAGTGCCGGGGGGCGGGGGCGATGAGCAGTTCTTC.

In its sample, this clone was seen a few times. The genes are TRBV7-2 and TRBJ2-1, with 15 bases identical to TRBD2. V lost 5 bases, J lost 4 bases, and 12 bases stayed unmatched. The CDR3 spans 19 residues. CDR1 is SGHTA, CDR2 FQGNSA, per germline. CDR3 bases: TGTGCCAGCAGCCAACGAGGGACTAGCGGGAGGTCTCTATACAATGAGCAGTTCTTC. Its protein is CASSQRGTSGRSLYNEQFF.